Listed below are T cell receptor beta chains from one sample, sequenced in a study of CD8 T cells in ankylosing spondylitis. MiXCR, run by TCRdb on the 5' RACE reads, gives a single entry per CDR3 protein. The top ten hold roughly 0.51% of the sample, which has 750,000 to 850,000 distinct CDR3 sequences, approximately 12% seen once. The sequenced sample was blood, either unsorted or a sorted T cell fraction (not recorded which). All receptors derive from a male donor with ankylosing spondylitis. CDR3s include the opening cysteine and the closing phenylalanine or tryptophan. The D gene is left open where the match is weak. Part of the rows lack a size; the others show once, few, many or a class for expanded clones.

>TRBV7-6|few|.|TRBJ2-3
TGTGCCAGCAGCTTAGAACCACTGCCAGTCACGAATACGCAGTATTTT
CASSLEPLPVTNTQYF
>TRBV6-5|.|.|TRBJ2-5
TGTGCCAGCAGTTACTTGGGACAAATCCAAGAGACCCAGTACTTC
CASSYLGQIQETQYF
>TRBV6-5|few|.|TRBJ2-1
TGTGCCAGCAGTTACAGTGGGGCTGCGGATGAGCAGTTCTTC
CASSYSGAADEQFF
>TRBV3-1|many|.|TRBJ2-1
TGTGCCAGCAGCACAATGGGTGGAGGCAATGAGCAGTTCTTC
CASSTMGGGNEQFF
>TRBV5-1|.|TRBD2|TRBJ2-1
TGCGCCAGCAGCCATATAGCGGGAGGTGACTACAATGAGCAGTTCTTC
CASSHIAGGDYNEQFF
>TRBV30|.|TRBD2|TRBJ2-3
TGTGCTTACCTAGCGGAGCTTAGCACAGATACGCAGTATTTT
CAYLAELSTDTQYF
>TRBV11-2|.|.|TRBJ2-3
TGTGCCAGCAGCTTAGGGTCGGTACCCCCCACAGATACGCAGTATTTT
CASSLGSVPPTDTQYF
>TRBV6-2/TRBV6-3|few|.|TRBJ1-4
TGTGCCAGCAGTTACGACAAGGGTATACGACTGTTTTTT
CASSYDKGIRLFF
>TRBV20-1|.|TRBD1|TRBJ2-3
TGCAGTGCTAGGCAGGGACAGGGGGCAGATACGCAGTATTTT
CSARQGQGADTQYF
>TRBV6-5|.|.|TRBJ1-2
TGTGCCAGCAGTTACTCGAACAGTGGTGGCTACACCTTC
CASSYSNSGGYTF
>TRBV7-2|.|TRBD2|TRBJ2-1
TGTGCCAGCAGCTTAGGGGTCGGGGGGAAGGGAGAAAATGAGCAGTTCTTC
CASSLGVGGKGENEQFF
>TRBV6-2/TRBV6-3|.|.|TRBJ2-1
TGTGCCAGCAGTGTTGTGAAGGGTCGCAATGAGCAGTTCTTC
CASSVVKGRNEQFF
>TRBV20-1|.|.|TRBJ2-1
TGCAGTGCTAGAGACGTGGGTGAGCAGTTCTTC
CSARDVGEQFF
>TRBV7-2|.|TRBD1|TRBJ2-1
TGTGCCAGCAGCTCGAAACAGGGGGCAAGGAATGAGCAGTTCTTC
CASSSKQGARNEQFF
>TRBV7-2|few|.|TRBJ2-7
TGTGCCAGCAGCTTAGGCAGCTTGGGTGGGGAGCAGTACTTC
CASSLGSLGGEQYF
>TRBV4-1|.|TRBD2|TRBJ2-5
TGCGCCAGCAGCCCCCGGACTAGCGGGGCAGGAGAGACCCAGTACTTC
CASSPRTSGAGETQYF
>TRBV7-9|many|.|TRBJ1-5
TGTGCCAGCAGTTGGGGGGATCAGCCCCAGCATTTT
CASSWGDQPQHF
>TRBV28|many|.|TRBJ1-1
TGTGCCAGCAGTTTAGGAAGGAATTGGAAAGGGAACACTGAAGCTTTCTTT
CASSLGRNWKGNTEAFF
>TRBV28|few|.|TRBJ2-1
TGTGCCAGCAGGGTAGGGCCTCCCGTCTACAATGAGCAGTTCTTC
CASRVGPPVYNEQFF
>TRBV29-1|many|.|TRBJ2-7
TGCAGCGTTGATGGTGACGGCGACGAGCAGTACTTC
CSVDGDGDEQYF
>TRBV6-1|few|.|TRBJ2-5
TGTGCCAGCAGTCGCCTAGGTTCGGAGACCCAGTACTTC
CASSRLGSETQYF
>TRBV4-1|few|TRBD1|TRBJ1-6
TGCGCCAGCAGCCGGACTGACAGGGGGATTAGTTCACCCCTCCACTTT
CASSRTDRGISSPLHF
>TRBV4-3|few|TRBD2|TRBJ2-1
TGCGCCAGCAGCCGGCGAGGTCTAACTAGCGGGAGTTACAATGAGCAGTTCTTC
CASSRRGLTSGSYNEQFF
>TRBV5-1|.|.|TRBJ1-6
TGCGCCAGCAGCATGGACAGCATCCTAAATTCACCCCTCCACTTT
CASSMDSILNSPLHF
>TRBV5-5|.|.|TRBJ2-6
TGTGCCAGCAGCTTGGTTGTTCAGGCTGGGGCCAACGTCCTGACTTTC
CASSLVVQAGANVLTF
>TRBV9|few|TRBD1|TRBJ1-1
TGTGCCAGCAGCTTAAACAGGGGGCCGGGCACTGAAGCTTTCTTT
CASSLNRGPGTEAFF
>TRBV6-1|many|TRBD1|TRBJ2-4
TGTGCCAGCAGGTCGGGACAGATAAACATTCAGTACTTC
CASRSGQINIQYF
>TRBV15|few|.|TRBJ2-5
TGTGCCACCAGCAGAGCCGGGGAGACCCAGTACTTC
CATSRAGETQYF
>TRBV20-1|many|.|TRBJ2-1
TGCAGTGCTAAGGGTATCTACCCAGCTCCGTACAATGAGCAGTTCTTC
CSAKGIYPAPYNEQFF
>TRBV4-2|few|TRBD2|TRBJ2-3
TGTGCCAGCAGCCAAGTGGGACTAGTAAGCACAGATACGCAGTATTTT
CASSQVGLVSTDTQYF
>TRBV20-1|.|.|TRBJ2-3
TGCAGTGCCCTTCGGCCCACAGATACGCAGTATTTT
CSALRPTDTQYF
>TRBV9|.|.|TRBJ1-1
TGTGCCAGCAAGCCCCTCGGTGGGGGCTCGAACACTGAAGCTTTCTTT
CASKPLGGGSNTEAFF
>TRBV4-3|.|.|TRBJ2-7
TGCGCCAGCAGCCAAGTGCCTGGGAACGAGCAGTACTTC
CASSQVPGNEQYF
>TRBV12-3/TRBV12-4|few|.|TRBJ2-7
TGTGCCAGCGGGGCCGTGGCCTACGAGCAGTACTTC
CASGAVAYEQYF
>TRBV5-5|many|.|TRBJ1-1
TGTGCCAGCAGCCAGACAGCCATGAACACTGAAGCTTTCTTT
CASSQTAMNTEAFF
>TRBV7-9|.|TRBD2|TRBJ2-7
TGTGCCAGCAGCGAACCCAGACTAGCGGGCTTCTCCTACGAGCAGTACTTC
CASSEPRLAGFSYEQYF
>TRBV24-1|.|.|TRBJ2-2
TGTGCCACCAGCAGGAGGGAAGAGACCGGGGAGCTGTTTTTT
CATSRREETGELFF
>TRBV9|.|.|TRBJ1-2
TGTGCCAGCAGCGTACCCCAGGCAGGGTGGGGTGGCTACACCTTC
CASSVPQAGWGGYTF
>TRBV30|few|TRBD1|TRBJ1-1
TGTGCCTGGAGTAGACAGGGGAACACTGAAGCTTTCTTT
CAWSRQGNTEAFF
>TRBV5-1|many|.|TRBJ1-5
TGCGCCAGCAGCTTGGAGCCCGTTAGCAATCAGCCCCAGCATTTT
CASSLEPVSNQPQHF
>TRBV5-1|few|.|TRBJ2-5
TGCGCCAGCAGCTTATCGGGCACACGGTACCAAGAGACCCAGTACTTC
CASSLSGTRYQETQYF
>TRBV6-2/TRBV6-3|many|TRBD2|TRBJ2-7
TGTGCCAGCAGCCGACTAGCACGGTACGAGCAGTACTTC
CASSRLARYEQYF
>TRBV7-2|many|TRBD1|TRBJ2-5
TGTGCCAGCACCTGGGACAGGCAAGAGACCCAGTACTTC
CASTWDRQETQYF
>TRBV20-1|few|.|TRBJ2-5
TGCAGTGCAGCTCCTAGTGCTCTGGTCGAGACCCAGTACTTC
CSAAPSALVETQYF
>TRBV9|.|.|TRBJ1-5
TGTGCCAGCAGCGTAGGCCAGTTTTGGAATCAGCCCCAGCATTTT
CASSVGQFWNQPQHF
>TRBV10-3|.|.|TRBJ1-3
TGTGCCATCAGCAGGGACGGTTTCTCTGGAAACACCATATATTTT
CAISRDGFSGNTIYF
>TRBV20-1|.|.|TRBJ2-3
TGCAGGGGGGACTTGGGAGTAGATACGCAGTATTTT
CRGDLGVDTQYF
>TRBV5-1|many|.|TRBJ1-2
TGCGCCAGCAGCTTTACCGGGACCCCTAACTATGGCTACACCTTC
CASSFTGTPNYGYTF